This TCR beta chain was observed in a study of T cell changes during pregnancy in multiple sclerosis. The method was immunoSEQ multiplex PCR; TCRdb's version includes in-frame clones alone and lacks a portion of them. This table holds around 110,000 clones, 85% to 95% found once. The sample holds a few counts of this clone. The CDR3 sequence is 13 residues long. The ends were cut back, 5 bases at V and 7 bases at J, with 14 bases in the middle. The germline V gene encodes CDR1 MDHEN and CDR2 SYDVKM. The sample here was peripheral blood, taken in the third trimester of pregnancy. The chain couples TRBV28 to TRBJ1-2; TRBD1 is a possible D gene (5 bases). This sequence originates from a female donor in good health, enrolled as a control in a pregnancy study. CDR3 protein: CASSPPTGIGYTF. As DNA, the CDR3 is TGTGCCAGCAGTCCCCCAACAGGAATTGGCTACACCTTC.